A selection of T cell receptor beta chains follows, all from one sample in a study of blood T cell repertoires in COVID-19. The assay was immunoSEQ multiplex PCR, and TCRdb's table has in-frame clones only and misses some. In the table there are 300,000 to 400,000 clones, 87% of which are singletons. The specimen was peripheral blood. The receptors derive from a man aged 25-45 years with COVID-19, enrolled during active disease. The conserved cysteine and the conserved F or W are not part of the CDR3 here. D genes are given only for firm matches.

d_gene | j_gene | len | v_gene | CDR3aa
TRBD2 | TRBJ2-7 | 12 | TRBV7-2 | ASTLTSGTLEQY
TRBD1 | TRBJ1-1 | 16 | TRBV15 | ATSRGGQGVHWNTEAF
TRBD2 | TRBJ2-7 | 12 | TRBV7-2 | ASSFSGTRYEQY
NA | TRBJ2-7 | 11 | TRBV7-8 | ASRKTDTYEQY
NA | TRBJ1-2 | 13 | TRBV6-2/TRBV6-3 | ASSSLQGFQNGYT
NA | TRBJ2-7 | 10 | TRBV5-6 | ASNDLAYEQY
TRBD1 | TRBJ2-7 | 13 | TRBV6-5 | ASKIRTGLTYEQY
NA | TRBJ1-1 | 12 | TRBV19 | ASNKGDWNTEAF
NA | TRBJ2-1 | 10 | TRBV5-5 | ASSAQDNEQF
NA | TRBJ2-7 | 14 | TRBV6-4 | ASDLLEGTLPYEQY
NA | TRBJ1-1 | 13 | TRBV7-9 | ASSPDHGGNTEAF